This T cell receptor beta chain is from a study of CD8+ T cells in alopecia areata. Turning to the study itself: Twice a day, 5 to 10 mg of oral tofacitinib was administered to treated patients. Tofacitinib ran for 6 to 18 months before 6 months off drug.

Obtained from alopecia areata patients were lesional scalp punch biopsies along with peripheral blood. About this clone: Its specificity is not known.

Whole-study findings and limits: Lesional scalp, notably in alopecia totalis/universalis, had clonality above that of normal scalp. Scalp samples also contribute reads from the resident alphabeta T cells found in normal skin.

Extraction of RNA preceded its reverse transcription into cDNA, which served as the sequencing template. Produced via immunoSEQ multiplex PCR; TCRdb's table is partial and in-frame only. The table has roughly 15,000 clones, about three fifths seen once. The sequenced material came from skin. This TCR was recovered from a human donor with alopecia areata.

The CDR3 loop reads CASSFGPDNGYTF. CDR3 DNA sequence: TGTGCCAGCAGTTTTGGCCCGGACAATGGCTACACCTTC. The chain is built from TRBV27 and TRBJ1-2, with D perhaps TRBD1 (5 bases). This CDR3 has 13 amino acids. V dropped 3 bases and J dropped 6 bases, with 11 bases sitting between them. CDR1 is MNHEY and CDR2 is SMNVEV in the germline V gene (reference sequence).